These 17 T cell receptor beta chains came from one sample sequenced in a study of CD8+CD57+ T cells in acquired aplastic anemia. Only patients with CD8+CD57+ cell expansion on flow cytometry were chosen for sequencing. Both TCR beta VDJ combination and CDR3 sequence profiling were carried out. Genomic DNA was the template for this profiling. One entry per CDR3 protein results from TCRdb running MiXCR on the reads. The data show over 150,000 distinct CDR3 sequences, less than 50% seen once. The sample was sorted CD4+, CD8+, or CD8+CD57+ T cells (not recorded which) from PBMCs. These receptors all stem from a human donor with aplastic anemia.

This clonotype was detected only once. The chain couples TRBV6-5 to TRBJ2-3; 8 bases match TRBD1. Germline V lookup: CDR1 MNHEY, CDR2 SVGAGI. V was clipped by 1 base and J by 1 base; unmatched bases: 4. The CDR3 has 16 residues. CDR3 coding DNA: TGTGCCAGCAGTTACTTTCCGGGACAGGGCACAGATACGCAGTATTTT. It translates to CASSYFPGQGTDTQYF.

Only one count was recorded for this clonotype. The CDR3 protein is CSVVHRGNEQFF. DNA of the CDR3: TGCAGCGTTGTGCACAGGGGCAATGAGCAGTTCTTC. The rearrangement uses TRBV29-1 and TRBJ2-1; 7 positions match TRBD1. CDR3 length: 12 residues. V lost 4 bases and J lost 6; bases outside the gene matches: 3. Germline V gene sequence: CDR1 SQVTM, CDR2 ANQGSEA.

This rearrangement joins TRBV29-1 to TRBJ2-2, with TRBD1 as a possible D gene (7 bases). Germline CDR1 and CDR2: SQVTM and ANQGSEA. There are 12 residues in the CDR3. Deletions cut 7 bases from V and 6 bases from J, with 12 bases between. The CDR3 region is CSGTRGAGELFF. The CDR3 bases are TGCAGCGGGACCAGGGGGGCCGGGGAGCTGTTTTTT.

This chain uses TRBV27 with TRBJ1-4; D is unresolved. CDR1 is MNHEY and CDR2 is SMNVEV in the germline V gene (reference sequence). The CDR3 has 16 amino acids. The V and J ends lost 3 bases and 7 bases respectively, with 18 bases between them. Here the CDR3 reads CASSLGKGRGVEKLFF. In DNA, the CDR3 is TGTGCCAGCAGTTTGGGGAAGGGAAGAGGAGTTGAAAAACTGTTTTTT.

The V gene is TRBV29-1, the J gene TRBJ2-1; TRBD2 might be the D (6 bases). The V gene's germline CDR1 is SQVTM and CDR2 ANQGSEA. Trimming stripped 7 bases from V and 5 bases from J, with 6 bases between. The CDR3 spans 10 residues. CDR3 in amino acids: CSAGDNEQFF. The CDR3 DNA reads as TGCAGCGCGGGGGACAATGAGCAGTTCTTC.

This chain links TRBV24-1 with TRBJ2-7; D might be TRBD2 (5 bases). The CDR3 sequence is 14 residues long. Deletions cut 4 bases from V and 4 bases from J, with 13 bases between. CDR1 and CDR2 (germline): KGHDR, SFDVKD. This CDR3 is CATSEGRAPYEQYF. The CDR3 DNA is TGTGCCACCAGTGAGGGGAGAGCCCCTTACGAGCAGTACTTC.

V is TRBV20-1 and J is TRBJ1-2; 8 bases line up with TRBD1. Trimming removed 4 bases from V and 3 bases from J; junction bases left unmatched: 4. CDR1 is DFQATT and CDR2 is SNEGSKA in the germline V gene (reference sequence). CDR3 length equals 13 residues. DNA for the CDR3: TGCAGTGCTACCCAGACAGGGGACTATGGCTACACCTTC. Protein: CSATQTGDYGYTF.

The CDR3 sequence: CASTGREANEKLFF. As DNA, the CDR3 is TGTGCCAGCACCGGGAGGGAGGCTAATGAAAAACTGTTTTTT. The chain uses TRBV6-1 and TRBJ1-4; D remains ambiguous. The germline CDR1 and CDR2 sequences are MNHNS and SASEGT. The CDR3 extends over 14 amino acids. The V and J ends lost 7 bases and 3 bases respectively, with 12 bases between them.

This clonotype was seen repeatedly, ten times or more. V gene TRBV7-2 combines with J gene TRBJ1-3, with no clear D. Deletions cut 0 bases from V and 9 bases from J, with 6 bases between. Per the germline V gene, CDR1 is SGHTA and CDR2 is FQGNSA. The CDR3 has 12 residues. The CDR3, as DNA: TGTGCCAGCAGCTTAGCCCCCCCCACCATATATTTT. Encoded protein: CASSLAPPTIYF. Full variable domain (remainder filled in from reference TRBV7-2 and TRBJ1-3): GAGVSQSPSNKVTEKGKDVELRCDPISGHTALYWYRQSLGQGLEFLIYFQGNSAPDKSGLPSDRFSAERTGGSVSTLTIQRTQQEDSAVYLCASSLAPPTIYFGEGSWLTVV.

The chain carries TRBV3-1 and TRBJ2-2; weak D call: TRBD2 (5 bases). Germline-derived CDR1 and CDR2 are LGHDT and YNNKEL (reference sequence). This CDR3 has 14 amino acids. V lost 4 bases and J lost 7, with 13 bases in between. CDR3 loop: CASSREDRGGELFF. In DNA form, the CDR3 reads TGTGCCAGCAGCCGCGAGGATCGGGGCGGGGAGCTGTTTTTT.

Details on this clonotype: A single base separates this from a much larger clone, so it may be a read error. This CDR3 is CASPGTENTGAFF. CDR3 in DNA: TGTGCCAGCCCCGGGACAGAGAACACTGGAGCTTTCTTT. J is TRBJ1-1 and V is TRBV6-1; TRBD1 matches at 7 bases. The CDR3 spans 13 residues. In germline, CDR1 is MNHNS, CDR2 SASEGT.

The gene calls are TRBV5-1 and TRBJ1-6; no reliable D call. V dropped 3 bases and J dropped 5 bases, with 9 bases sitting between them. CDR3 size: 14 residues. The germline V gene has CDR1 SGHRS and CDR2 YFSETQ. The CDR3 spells CASSSMGDNSPLHF. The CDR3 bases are TGCGCCAGCAGCTCCATGGGTGATAATTCACCCCTCCACTTT.

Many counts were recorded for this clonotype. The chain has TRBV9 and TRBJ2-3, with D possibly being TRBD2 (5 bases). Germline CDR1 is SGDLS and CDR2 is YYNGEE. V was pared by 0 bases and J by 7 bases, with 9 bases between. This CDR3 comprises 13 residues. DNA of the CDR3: TGTGCCAGCAGCGTAGATCACGGGAATACGCAGTATTTT. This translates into CASSVDHGNTQYF. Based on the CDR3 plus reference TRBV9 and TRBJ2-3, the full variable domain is DSGVTQTPKHLITATGQRVTLRCSPRSGDLSVYWYQQSLDQGLQFLIQYYNGEERAKGNILERFSAQQFPDLHSELNLSSLELGDSALYFCASSVDHGNTQYFGPGTRLTVL.

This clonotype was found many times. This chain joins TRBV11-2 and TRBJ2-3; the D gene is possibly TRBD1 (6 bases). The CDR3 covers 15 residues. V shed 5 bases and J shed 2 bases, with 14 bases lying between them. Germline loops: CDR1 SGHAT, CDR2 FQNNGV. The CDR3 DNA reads TGTGCCAGCAGCCGTGGTGGGGGCTTCACAGATACGCAGTATTTT. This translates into CASSRGGGFTDTQYF. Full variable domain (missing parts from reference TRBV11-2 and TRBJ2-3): EAGVAQSPRYKIIEKRQSVAFWCNPISGHATLYWYQQILGQGPKLLIQFQNNGVVDDSQLPKDRFSAERLKGVDSTLKIQPAKLEDSAVYLCASSRGGGFTDTQYFGPGTRLTVL.

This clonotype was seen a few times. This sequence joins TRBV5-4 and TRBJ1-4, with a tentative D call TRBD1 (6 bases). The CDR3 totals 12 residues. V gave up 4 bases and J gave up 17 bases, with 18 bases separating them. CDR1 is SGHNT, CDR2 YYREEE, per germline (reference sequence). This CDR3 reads CASSGIQGGLFF. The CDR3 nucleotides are TGTGCCAGCAGCGGCATACAGGGAGGGTTATTTTTT.

CDR3 bases: TGTGCCAGCAGCTTATACACGGACGTGTATAATTCACCCCTCCACTTT. It specifies CASSLYTDVYNSPLHF. V usage is TRBV11-1 and J usage is TRBJ1-6; D is undetermined. The CDR3 has 16 amino acids. V was pared by 2 bases and J by 4 bases, with 12 bases between. Germline values: CDR1 SGHAT, CDR2 FQDESV (reference sequence).

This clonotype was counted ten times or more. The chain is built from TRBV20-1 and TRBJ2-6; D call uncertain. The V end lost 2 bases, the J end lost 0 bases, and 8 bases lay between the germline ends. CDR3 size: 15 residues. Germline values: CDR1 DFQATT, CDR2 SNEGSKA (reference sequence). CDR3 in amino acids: CSARLTGSGANVLTF. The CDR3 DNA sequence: TGCAGTGCTAGACTTACGGGCTCTGGGGCCAACGTCCTGACTTTC.